These T cell receptor beta chains were read from a single sample in a study of T cell responses to AZD1222 COVID-19 vaccine. The protocol was immunoSEQ multiplex PCR, while the TCRdb copy is restricted to in-frame clones and leaves out a portion. Of 150,000 to 200,000 clones in the sample, 70% to 90% are singletons; the top ten hold around 5.8%. The specimen was peripheral blood, collected on day 0 of AZD1222 vaccination. The source of these receptors is an adult in good health. CDR3s include the opening cysteine and the closing phenylalanine or tryptophan. The order of the fields is D gene, clone size, J gene, V gene, CDR3 DNA, CDR3 protein. The D gene is left open where the match is weak. Size is omitted from some rows. Given values are once, few, many or a class for expanded clones.

D: TRBD1; size: -; J: TRBJ1-5; V: TRBV28; DNA: TGTGCCAGCAGGAAGGGGACAGGGGTGGATCAGCCCCAGCATTTT; CDR3: CASRKGTGVDQPQHF
D: TRBD2; size: -; J: TRBJ2-5; V: TRBV29-1; DNA: TGCAGCGTCGTGACTAGCGGGAGTAGGGAGACCCAGTACTTC; CDR3: CSVVTSGSRETQYF
D: TRBD1; size: -; J: TRBJ1-5; V: TRBV10-1; DNA: TGCGCCAGCAGTGAGGCGCCCCGACAGGGTCTTAGCAATCAGCCCCAGCATTTT; CDR3: CASSEAPRQGLSNQPQHF
D: TRBD1; size: -; J: TRBJ1-5; V: TRBV19; DNA: TGTGCCAGTACAAACAGGGGAAATCAGCCCCAGCATTTT; CDR3: CASTNRGNQPQHF
D: -; size: -; J: TRBJ1-4; V: TRBV6-5; DNA: TGTGCCAGCAGCTCCGGACAGACTAATGAAAAACTGTTTTTT; CDR3: CASSSGQTNEKLFF
D: TRBD1; size: -; J: TRBJ1-5; V: TRBV19; DNA: TGTGCCAGTTGGGGACAGGGGGAAAATCAGCCCCAGCATTTT; CDR3: CASWGQGENQPQHF
D: TRBD1; size: -; J: TRBJ1-5; V: TRBV4-1; DNA: TGCGCCAGCAGCCGGGGAGGACAGGTGGGCAATCAGCCCCAGCATTTT; CDR3: CASSRGGQVGNQPQHF
D: -; size: -; J: TRBJ1-1; V: TRBV28; DNA: TGTGCCAGCAGTAACCCCAGGGCTCCGTACACTGAAGCTTTCTTT; CDR3: CASSNPRAPYTEAFF
D: TRBD1; size: few; J: TRBJ2-5; V: TRBV7-2; DNA: TGTGCCAGCAGCTTACTAACGGCCCAGGGGGCGGTTGAGACCCAGTACTTC; CDR3: CASSLLTAQGAVETQYF
D: -; size: -; J: TRBJ2-2; V: TRBV19; DNA: TGTGCCAGTAGTATTTTACAGCCGAACACCGGGGAGCTGTTTTTT; CDR3: CASSILQPNTGELFF
D: -; size: -; J: TRBJ1-3; V: TRBV7-9; DNA: TGTGCCAGCAGCTCTAGCCTGACAGTTCCCTCTGGAAACACCATATATTTT; CDR3: CASSSSLTVPSGNTIYF
D: TRBD2; size: once; J: TRBJ2-1; V: TRBV7-2; DNA: TGTGCCAGCACATGGACTAGCGGGGACAATGAGCAGTTCTTC; CDR3: CASTWTSGDNEQFF
D: -; size: -; J: TRBJ1-6; V: TRBV4-1; DNA: TGCGCCAGCAGCCAAGATTCACGGGGTCCGAATTCACCCCTCCACTTT; CDR3: CASSQDSRGPNSPLHF
D: -; size: -; J: TRBJ1-5; V: TRBV15; DNA: TGTGCCACCAGCAGGCAGAGATATCAGCCCCAGCATTTT; CDR3: CATSRQRYQPQHF
D: -; size: -; J: TRBJ1-1; V: TRBV6-5; DNA: TGTGCCAGCAGTTCTCGGGGGAGGGACACTGAAGCTTTCTTT; CDR3: CASSSRGRDTEAFF
D: -; size: -; J: TRBJ2-1; V: TRBV6-6; DNA: TGTGCCAGCAGTCCCGGACAGATGTTCTACAATGAGCAGTTCTTC; CDR3: CASSPGQMFYNEQFF
D: TRBD1; size: -; J: TRBJ1-4; V: TRBV28; DNA: TGTGCCAGCAGTTTAGGACAGGGTCGTAATGAAAAACTGTTTTTT; CDR3: CASSLGQGRNEKLFF
D: TRBD1; size: once; J: TRBJ2-7; V: TRBV2; DNA: TGTGCCAGCACCCAGGGGACAGGGTATGTCTACGAGCAGTACTTC; CDR3: CASTQGTGYVYEQYF
D: -; size: -; J: TRBJ1-1; V: TRBV15; DNA: TGTGCCACCAGCAGACTGGTTGGGAACACTGAAGCTTTCTTT; CDR3: CATSRLVGNTEAFF
D: TRBD2; size: -; J: TRBJ2-7; V: TRBV28; DNA: TGTGCCAGCGGGGGTAGGGCTAGCGGCCCCTACGAGCAGTACTTC; CDR3: CASGGRASGPYEQYF
D: TRBD1; size: -; J: TRBJ1-6; V: TRBV3-1/TRBV3-2; DNA: TGTGCCAGCACCTCAGGGGGATGGAATTCACCCCTCCACTTT; CDR3: CASTSGGWNSPLHF
D: TRBD2; size: -; J: TRBJ2-7; V: TRBV28; DNA: TGTGCCAGCAGTCCAGCCGGGACTAGCGGGGCCTACGAGCAGTACTTC; CDR3: CASSPAGTSGAYEQYF
D: -; size: once; J: TRBJ1-2; V: TRBV2; DNA: TGTGCCAGCACCAGGACCTCTACTAACTATGGCTACACCTTC; CDR3: CASTRTSTNYGYTF
D: TRBD1; size: -; J: TRBJ1-4; V: TRBV7-8; DNA: TGTGCCAGCAGCCCGTATAGGGGCGGGACAGGGGTTGCAACTAATGAAAAACTGTTTTTT; CDR3: CASSPYRGGTGVATNEKLFF
D: -; size: once; J: TRBJ2-1; V: TRBV2; DNA: TGTGCCAGCAGTGAAGGACCCTTTCGAACCTACAATGAGCAGTTCTTC; CDR3: CASSEGPFRTYNEQFF
D: TRBD1; size: -; J: TRBJ2-5; V: TRBV14; DNA: TGTGCCAGCAGCCAAGATGGGAGGGACAGGGACCAAGAGACCCAGTACTTC; CDR3: CASSQDGRDRDQETQYF
D: TRBD2; size: -; J: TRBJ2-2; V: TRBV10-3; DNA: TGTGCCATCAGTGAGTCCGAACTAGCGGGAGGAGGTCCCGGGGAGCTGTTTTTT; CDR3: CAISESELAGGGPGELFF
D: -; size: -; J: TRBJ2-2; V: TRBV29-1; DNA: TGCAGCGTTGTGTTGGCAGCTAACACCGGGGAGCTGTTTTTT; CDR3: CSVVLAANTGELFF
D: -; size: -; J: TRBJ2-7; V: TRBV7-2; DNA: TGTGCCAGCAGCCCCGCCACAGGGTTTGGAGGGCGTTACGGGGGCGAGCAGTACTTC; CDR3: CASSPATGFGGRYGGEQYF
D: TRBD1; size: -; J: TRBJ1-2; V: TRBV4-1; DNA: TGCGCCAGCAAGTCAGACAGGGCTTATGGCTACACCTTC; CDR3: CASKSDRAYGYTF
D: TRBD2; size: -; J: TRBJ2-3; V: TRBV6-5; DNA: TGTGCCAGCAGTTACCTAGCGGGGAGACCCGATACGCAGTATTTT; CDR3: CASSYLAGRPDTQYF